This T cell receptor (beta chain) stems from a study of shared T cell receptors in the human thymus. The assay was immunoSEQ multiplex PCR, and TCRdb's table has in-frame clones only and misses some. The data contain more than 550,000 clones, 70% to 90% of them seen just once; the ten biggest clones take up roughly 0.01%. Germline lookup yields CDR1 SGHRS and CDR2 YFSETQ. V dropped 6 bases and J dropped 6; count of bases not matched to a gene: 10. The CDR3 is made up of 17 amino acids. This sample was shared with a second study, whose subject was human thymus T cells. That work contributes: Infants served as donors; they were healthy and Finnish and were having corrective surgery for congenital heart defects.

The sequence was collected from a girl under three years old with a congenital heart defect. The sequenced sample consisted of thymocytes. This chain connects TRBV5-1 to TRBJ2-1; 15 bases map to TRBD2. In nucleotides, the CDR3 is TGCGCCAGCACCTACTCGGGACTAGCGGGGGGCACCAATGAGCAGTTCTTC. It codes for CASTYSGLAGGTNEQFF.